The text below deals with one T cell receptor (beta chain). The target antigen is unknown. This sample is drawn from a study of cytomegalovirus exposure and HLA in healthy donors. Turning to the study itself: In an early release, HLA-typed donors contributed about 79 million unique TCR sequences. Findings and caveats of the study: One later analysis reportedly identified an Asian-associated ancestry cluster that showed fewer N-insertions than the roughly 620-donor mean.

PCR used 60 Vbeta primers and 13 Jbeta primers. Data came from immunoSEQ multiplex PCR; TCRdb stores just in-frame clones and leaves some out. The sample includes approximately 190,000 clones, approximately 80% of them seen just once. V dropped 0 bases and J dropped 4 bases, with 16 bases sitting between them. The germline V gene encodes CDR1 KGHSH and CDR2 LQKENI. The CDR3 is 17 amino acids. This TCR was recovered from a woman aged 25 to 39 in good health and CMV-seropositive. The sequenced material came from PBMCs. The chain couples TRBV18 to TRBJ1-3; maybe TRBD1 (5 bases). The CDR3 DNA reads as TGTGCCAGCTCACCACCGGTCCAGGGTCATTTAGGAAACACCATATATTTT. This sequence encodes CASSPPVQGHLGNTIYF.